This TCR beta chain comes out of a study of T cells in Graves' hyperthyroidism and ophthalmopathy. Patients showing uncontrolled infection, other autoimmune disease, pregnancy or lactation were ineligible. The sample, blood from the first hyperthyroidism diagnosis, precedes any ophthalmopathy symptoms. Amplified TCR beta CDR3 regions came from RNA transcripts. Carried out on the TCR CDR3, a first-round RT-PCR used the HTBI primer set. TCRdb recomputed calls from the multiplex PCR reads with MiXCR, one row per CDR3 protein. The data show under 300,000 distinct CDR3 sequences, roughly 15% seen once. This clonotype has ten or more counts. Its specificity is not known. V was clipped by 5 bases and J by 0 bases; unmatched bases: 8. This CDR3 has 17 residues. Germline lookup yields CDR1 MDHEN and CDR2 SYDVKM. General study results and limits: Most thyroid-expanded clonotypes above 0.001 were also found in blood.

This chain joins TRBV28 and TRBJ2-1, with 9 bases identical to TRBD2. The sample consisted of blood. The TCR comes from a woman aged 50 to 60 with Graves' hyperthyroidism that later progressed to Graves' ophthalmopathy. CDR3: CASSTRLADHSYNEQFF. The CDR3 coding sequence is TGTGCCAGCAGTACCCGACTAGCGGACCACTCCTACAATGAGCAGTTCTTC.